A selection of T cell receptor beta chains follows, all from one sample in a study of CD8 T cells in Susac syndrome. Via MiXCR, TCRdb re-called the immunoSEQ multiplex PCR reads, giving one row per CDR3 protein. The top ten clones hold more than 0.25% of a sample with about 120,000 distinct CDR3 sequences, just under 95% of them seen once. What was sequenced was CD8+ T cells from PBMCs. The source of these receptors is a human donor with Susac syndrome. Each CDR3 is given with its conserved first and last residue. D genes are given only for firm matches.

CDR3 length | D gene | J gene | V gene | CDR3 protein
14 | NA | TRBJ2-7 | TRBV9 | CASSVEDYKDEQYF
18 | TRBD2 | TRBJ2-5 | TRBV18 | CASSPGLAGAYLQETQYF
17 | TRBD1 | TRBJ1-2 | TRBV20-1 | CSALTPGQGPRSYGYTF
13 | NA | TRBJ1-1 | TRBV15 | CATSSLGNTEAFF
13 | TRBD1 | TRBJ2-7 | TRBV20-1 | CSVMGTGAYEQYF
14 | TRBD1 | TRBJ2-1 | TRBV18 | CATVTGDSYNEQFF
14 | NA | TRBJ2-5 | TRBV5-6 | CASSLGPVQETQYF
16 | NA | TRBJ2-3 | TRBV12-3/TRBV12-4 | CASSYGGTSSTDTQYF
12 | NA | TRBJ1-2 | TRBV12-3/TRBV12-4 | CASSPGFHGYTF
13 | NA | TRBJ1-4 | TRBV25-1 | CASSELGAEKLFF
18 | TRBD1 | TRBJ1-3 | TRBV7-2 | CASSPRGWGQVSGNTIYF
14 | TRBD2 | TRBJ2-7 | TRBV5-4 | CASSLDGTSGGHYF
11 | NA | TRBJ2-1 | TRBV16 | CASSQSTEQFF
16 | TRBD2 | TRBJ2-3 | TRBV28 | CASSSPGGAGTDTQYF
14 | TRBD1 | TRBJ2-7 | TRBV27 | CASSLGQGIYEQYF
16 | TRBD2 | TRBJ2-2 | TRBV24-1 | CATSDPAGTSTGELFF
15 | NA | TRBJ2-1 | TRBV9 | CASSVGQTPYNEQFF
16 | NA | TRBJ2-7 | TRBV13 | CASSLRTTVLREEQYF
14 | NA | TRBJ1-5 | TRBV4-1 | CASSHRTDNQPQHF
12 | NA | TRBJ2-7 | TRBV20-1 | CSARDLLAGQYF
16 | TRBD2 | TRBJ2-1 | TRBV13 | CASSELAGGPSNEQFF
13 | NA | TRBJ1-1 | TRBV3-1 | CASTQDRYTEAFF
13 | TRBD1 | TRBJ2-7 | TRBV5-6 | CASSEQGIYEQYF
14 | NA | TRBJ2-3 | TRBV7-2 | CASNPDAAEDTQYF
15 | TRBD1 | TRBJ1-1 | TRBV6-5 | CASSPGTGMNTEAFF
13 | NA | TRBJ2-5 | TRBV11-2 | CASSLRRGETQYF
15 | NA | TRBJ1-5 | TRBV3-1 | CASSQVAGANQPQHF
13 | TRBD1 | TRBJ1-3 | TRBV29-1 | CSVQGASGNTIYF
10 | NA | TRBJ2-3 | TRBV29-1 | CSVVSDTQYF
14 | NA | TRBJ2-5 | TRBV2 | CASSEWTGEETQYF
17 | TRBD2 | TRBJ2-7 | TRBV7-9 | CASSFSGGERGHYEQYF
13 | NA | TRBJ2-7 | TRBV19 | CASSISVVYEQYF
11 | NA | TRBJ2-3 | TRBV2 | CASNPSDTQYF
12 | TRBD2 | TRBJ2-7 | TRBV9 | CASGSGGYEQYF
10 | NA | TRBJ2-3 | TRBV29-1 | CSAEEDTQYF
12 | NA | TRBJ1-1 | TRBV18 | CASSPEGTEAFF
15 | NA | TRBJ2-7 | TRBV7-8 | CASSLYATGSYEQYF
14 | NA | TRBJ2-7 | TRBV5-1 | CASMSRDGSYEQYF
16 | TRBD1 | TRBJ2-5 | TRBV12-3/TRBV12-4 | CASRIGQGRAAETQYF
14 | NA | TRBJ2-3 | TRBV29-1 | CSVEWGSGTDTQYF
16 | NA | TRBJ2-3 | TRBV20-1 | CSARDLQGHPKDTQYF
13 | NA | TRBJ1-1 | TRBV25-1 | CASSLSGNLGAFF
13 | NA | TRBJ2-7 | TRBV29-1 | CSVVLPSAYEQYF
12 | NA | TRBJ1-3 | TRBV29-1 | CSVETPPSTIYF
12 | NA | TRBJ2-7 | TRBV20-1 | CSAKKGLGEQYF
12 | NA | TRBJ1-1 | TRBV4-3 | CASSRGNTEAFF
13 | NA | TRBJ2-4 | TRBV5-6 | CASSLMDQGIQYF
14 | NA | TRBJ1-1 | TRBV13 | CASSSARRNTEAFF
18 | TRBD1 | TRBJ2-3 | TRBV7-9 | CASSFPRTGTGRSDTQYF
14 | NA | TRBJ1-2 | TRBV5-4 | CTSSRSTGPYGYTF
13 | NA | TRBJ2-7 | TRBV9 | CASSPTGSHEQYF
14 | NA | TRBJ2-5 | TRBV6-6 | CASRQPFSPPAQYF
12 | NA | TRBJ2-1 | TRBV29-1 | CSVQDRSNEQFF
12 | NA | TRBJ1-5 | TRBV6-2/TRBV6-3 | CASLGSQGTQHF